The 2 T cell receptor beta chains in this list originate from one sample, sequenced in a study of blood T cell repertoires in COVID-19. Only in-frame clones appear in the TCRdb table, and some are missing; sequencing was by immunoSEQ multiplex PCR. This sample has 130,000 to 150,000 clones; about 88% occur once, and the top ten carry 2.3%. The specimen sequenced was peripheral blood. The receptor source for this set is a human donor in a cohort sampled during active COVID-19.

The chain links TRBV19 to TRBJ2-7, with TRBD1 matching over 9 bases. The V gene end was trimmed by 5 bases and the J gene end by 6 bases; junction bases not matched to a gene: 11. Germline V gene data show CDR1 as LNHDA and CDR2 as SQIVND (reference sequence). This CDR3 has 15 residues. CDR3 in DNA: TGTGCCAGTAGTCCCTCCGGGACAGGGTCGGGCGAGCAGTACTTC. Translated, it gives CASSPSGTGSGEQYF. The whole variable domain, remainder taken from reference TRBV19 and TRBJ2-7, is DGGITQSPKYLFRKEGQNVTLSCEQNLNHDAMYWYRQDPGQGLRLIYYSQIVNDFQKGDIAEGYSVSREKKESFPLTVTSAQKNPTAFYLCASSPSGTGSGEQYFGPGTRLTVT.

This clone was observed a few times. The chain joins TRBV2 to TRBJ1-5; 9 nucleotides agree with TRBD1. The CDR3 loop spans 15 amino acids. The germline gives CDR1 SNHLY, CDR2 FYNNEI. J lost 6 bases, V lost 5 bases, and 8 bases had no gene match. The CDR3 loop is CASSLDRGGIQPQHF. The CDR3 nucleotides are TGTGCCAGCAGTTTAGACAGGGGGGGTATTCAGCCCCAGCATTTT.